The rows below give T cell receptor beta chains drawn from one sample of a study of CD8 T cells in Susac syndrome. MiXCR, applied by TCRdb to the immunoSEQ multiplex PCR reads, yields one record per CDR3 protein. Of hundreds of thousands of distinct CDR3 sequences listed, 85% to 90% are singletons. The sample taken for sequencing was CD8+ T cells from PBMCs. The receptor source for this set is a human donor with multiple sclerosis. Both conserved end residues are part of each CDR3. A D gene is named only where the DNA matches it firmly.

TGTGCCAGCTGGGGGACTAGCGGGTCCTACAATGAGCAGTTCTTC CASWGTSGSYNEQFF TRBD2 TRBJ2-1 TRBV28
TGTGCCAGCACCCGGAGTCCCGGGACTAGCGGGGACTACACCGGGGAGCTGTTTTTT CASTRSPGTSGDYTGELFF TRBD2 TRBJ2-2 TRBV28
TGCGCCAGCAGCCAGACGGCTGGGGGCGGGACTGAAGCTTTCTTT CASSQTAGGGTEAFF . TRBJ1-1 TRBV4-1
TGTGCCAGCAGTGGAAACCTTGGGGCTTTCTTT CASSGNLGAFF . TRBJ1-1 TRBV2
TGTGCCACCCAGGACGACCCGGACACTGAAGCTTTCTTT CATQDDPDTEAFF . TRBJ1-1 TRBV10-3
TGTGCCAGCAGCCCTGGGACTTCACCCCTCCACTTT CASSPGTSPLHF . TRBJ1-6 TRBV7-9
TGTGCCAGCAGTTACTCTCATAGGCAGGGTAATAATGAGCAGTTCTTC CASSYSHRQGNNEQFF . TRBJ2-1 TRBV6-5
TGTGCCAGCAGCCCCCCGGACAGGGAGTACGAGCAGTACTTC CASSPPDREYEQYF TRBD1 TRBJ2-7 TRBV11-1
TGTGCCAGCAGTTTCTCCCCCGACAGCACCTACGAGCAGTACTTC CASSFSPDSTYEQYF . TRBJ2-7 TRBV28
TGTGCCAGCAGCTCAGGACAGGGCCTCACCTACGAGCAGTACTTC CASSSGQGLTYEQYF TRBD1 TRBJ2-7 TRBV7-9
TGTGCCAGCAGCCGTCTGACAGACTCCTACGAGCAGTACTTC CASSRLTDSYEQYF . TRBJ2-7 TRBV5-4
TGTGCCAGCAGTTACTTTTCAACTAATGAAAAACTGTTTTTT CASSYFSTNEKLFF . TRBJ1-4 TRBV6-5
TGCGCCAGCAGCCATCCTCCGGGGTCGGGCTACGAGCAGTACTTC CASSHPPGSGYEQYF . TRBJ2-7 TRBV4-1
TGTGCCTGGAGTCACCCGGGGGGCGCGAGAGCTAACTATGGCTACACCTTC CAWSHPGGARANYGYTF . TRBJ1-2 TRBV30
TGTGCCATCAGTGAGCCGGGACTGCACGAAGAGACCCAGTACTTC CAISEPGLHEETQYF . TRBJ2-5 TRBV10-3
TGTGCCAGCAGCTCGATCCCGGGACAGAACTATGGCTACACCTTC CASSSIPGQNYGYTF TRBD1 TRBJ1-2 TRBV13
TGCGCCAGCAGCCAAGCCGGCGGGGAAACCTACGAGCAGTACTTC CASSQAGGETYEQYF . TRBJ2-7 TRBV4-1
TGTGCTAGCAGCGTCCACAGCGGGAGCCAAGAGACCCAGTACTTC CASSVHSGSQETQYF TRBD2 TRBJ2-5 TRBV7-7
TGCAGCGTTGAAGATGGCTACACCGGGGAGCTGTTTTTT CSVEDGYTGELFF . TRBJ2-2 TRBV29-1
TGTGCCACCTTCCCACAGAGTCAATTAGAAGCTTTCTTT CATFPQSQLEAFF . TRBJ1-1 TRBV2
TGTGCCAGCAGTTACTCGATTCATTCCGACGGGGACATTCAGTACTTC CASSYSIHSDGDIQYF . TRBJ2-4 TRBV6-7
TGTGCCAGCACCCCTGTCGGACAGGGGGTCGACTACGAGCAGTACTTC CASTPVGQGVDYEQYF TRBD1 TRBJ2-7 TRBV7-9
TGCGCCAGCAGCGGCGGGACAGGCAATCAGCCCCAGCATTTT CASSGGTGNQPQHF TRBD1 TRBJ1-5 TRBV5-1
TGTGCCAGCAGCCCTAATTCGGGGGGTACTTATGAGCAGTTCTTC CASSPNSGGTYEQFF TRBD2 TRBJ2-1 TRBV11-3
TGTGCCAGCAGCTTCCGGGACAGGAACACAGATACGCAGTATTTT CASSFRDRNTDTQYF TRBD1 TRBJ2-3 TRBV11-2
TGTGCCAGCACCCCGTGGGGGAGGGAGTTAGTCAGAACTGAAGCTTTCTTT CASTPWGRELVRTEAFF . TRBJ1-1 TRBV6-1
TGTGCCAGCAGTTCTATGACACTTACCGGGGAGCTGTTTTTT CASSSMTLTGELFF . TRBJ2-2 TRBV27